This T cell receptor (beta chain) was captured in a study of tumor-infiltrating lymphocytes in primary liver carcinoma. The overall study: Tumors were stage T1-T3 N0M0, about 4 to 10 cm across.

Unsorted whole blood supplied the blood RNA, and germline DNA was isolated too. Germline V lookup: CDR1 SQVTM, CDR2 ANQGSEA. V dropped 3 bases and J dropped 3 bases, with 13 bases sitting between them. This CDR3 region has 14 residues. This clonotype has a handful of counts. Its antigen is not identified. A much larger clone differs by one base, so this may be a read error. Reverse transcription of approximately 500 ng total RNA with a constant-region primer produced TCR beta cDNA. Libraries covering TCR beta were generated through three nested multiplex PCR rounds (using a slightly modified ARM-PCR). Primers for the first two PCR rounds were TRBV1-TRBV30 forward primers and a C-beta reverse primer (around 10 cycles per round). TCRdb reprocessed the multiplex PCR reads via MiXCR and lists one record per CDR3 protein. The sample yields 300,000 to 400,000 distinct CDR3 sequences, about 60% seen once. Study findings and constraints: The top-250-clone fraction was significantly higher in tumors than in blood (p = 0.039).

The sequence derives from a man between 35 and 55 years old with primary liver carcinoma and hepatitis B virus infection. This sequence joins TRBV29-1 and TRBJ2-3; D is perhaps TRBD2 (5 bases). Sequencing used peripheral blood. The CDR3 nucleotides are TGCAGCGTTGATGGGCGTTCGGGGACAGATACGCAGTATTTT. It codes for CSVDGRSGTDTQYF.